This T cell receptor beta chain was sequenced during a study of T cell changes during pregnancy in multiple sclerosis. V was pared by 0 bases and J by 4 bases, with 5 bases between. The germline gives CDR1 SGDLS, CDR2 YYNGEE. The CDR3 spans 13 residues. The repertoire was sequenced with immunoSEQ multiplex PCR; TCRdb's copy has only in-frame clones and lacks some. This table has fewer than 140,000 clones, 91% appearing once. This TCR was sampled from a female donor with multiple sclerosis, enrolled in a pregnancy study. Sequenced material: peripheral blood, taken before pregnancy. The V gene is TRBV9, the J gene TRBJ2-1; tentatively, D is TRBD2 (5 bases). CDR3 sequence: CASSVGEYNEQFF. The CDR3, as DNA: TGTGCCAGCAGCGTAGGGGAGTACAATGAGCAGTTCTTC.